This T cell receptor (beta chain) was found in a study of blood T cell repertoires in COVID-19. At the level of the study: Italy, Spain and the United States were the sources of the convalescent and acute COVID-19 samples. Nucleic acid was either cDNA or gDNA, and it came from T cells, B-cell-depleted T cells, or PBMCs.

This CDR3 has 16 amino acids. The V gene end was trimmed by 6 bases and the J gene end by 3 bases; junction bases not matched to a gene: 8. Germline assignment: CDR1 MNHEY and CDR2 SVGEGT. Original methodology: Amplification from reference gene primers served as the basis for estimated nucleated cell counts. The table came from immunoSEQ multiplex PCR; TCRdb's copy has only in-frame clones and leaves some out. The V and J calls and the clone size are those of that table, but D and trimming were determined from the DNA. The data hold under 120,000 clones, with roughly 69% observed a single time. The sequence derives from a man aged 80 or over with acute or convalescent COVID-19. The source material was peripheral blood. J is TRBJ2-1 and V is TRBV6-2 or TRBV6-3; 10 positions match TRBD2. In DNA, the CDR3 is TGTGCCAGCAGCCCGACCGGACTAGCGGTCTACAATGAGCAGTTCTTC. As protein: CASSPTGLAVYNEQFF.